Listed below are T cell receptor beta chains from one sample, sequenced in a study of CD8 T cells in ankylosing spondylitis. Via MiXCR, TCRdb re-called the 5' RACE reads, giving one row per CDR3 protein. The sample has about 340,000 distinct CDR3 sequences, 8% seen once. Sequences were obtained from blood, either unsorted or a sorted T cell fraction (not recorded which). Receptor source: a male donor with ankylosing spondylitis. Each CDR3 is given without its conserved first and last residue. The order of the fields is J gene, V gene, CDR3 length, CDR3 protein.

TRBJ1-5 | TRBV27 | 13 | ASRRDREVYQPQH
TRBJ1-1 | TRBV6-6 | 10 | ASRGYGTEAF
TRBJ1-2 | TRBV29-1 | 11 | SVPGQDSYGYT
TRBJ2-1 | TRBV3-1 | 14 | ASSHHSDRAYNEQF
TRBJ1-1 | TRBV7-2 | 13 | ASSRTRGGNTEAF
TRBJ2-3 | TRBV10-3 | 11 | AVRDRQTDTQY
TRBJ1-2 | TRBV5-1 | 12 | ASSSGQEYYGYT
TRBJ1-1 | TRBV5-1 | 13 | ASSLGLAENTEAF
TRBJ1-2 | TRBV30 | 11 | ACTGTGNYGYT
TRBJ2-7 | TRBV29-1 | 14 | SVEAGQGKRSYEQY
TRBJ2-1 | TRBV4-2 | 14 | ASSQDGTGAYNEQF
TRBJ2-1 | TRBV7-9 | 10 | ASSLGRNFKF
TRBJ1-2 | TRBV4-1 | 12 | ASSQVVGEDGYT
TRBJ1-5 | TRBV7-3 | 12 | ASSQTGMGQPQH
TRBJ2-1 | TRBV20-1 | 11 | SARDSGYNEQF
TRBJ2-3 | TRBV18 | 14 | ASSPGTSGMLDTQY
TRBJ2-3 | TRBV20-1 | 12 | SATGGRGPDTQY
TRBJ2-1 | TRBV24-1 | 11 | ATSDLEDNEQF
TRBJ2-2 | TRBV2 | 14 | ASSAWTGGFSGELF
TRBJ2-1 | TRBV21-1 | 17 | ASSKAGHVGQGFYNEQF
TRBJ1-2 | TRBV19 | 12 | ASSPTTDETGYT
TRBJ1-1 | TRBV7-9 | 11 | ASSLRPNTEAF
TRBJ1-2 | TRBV5-1 | 11 | ASMGQGYYGYT
TRBJ2-7 | TRBV9 | 10 | ASSVEESEQY
TRBJ1-5 | TRBV7-8 | 14 | ASSLAWDRAGQPQH
TRBJ2-4 | TRBV20-1 | 13 | SASTGFLAKNIQY
TRBJ1-2 | TRBV29-1 | 11 | SVSDRENYGYT
TRBJ2-1 | TRBV14 | 13 | ASSRSGRAYGEQF
TRBJ2-7 | TRBV9 | 14 | ASSVAGTRDSYEQY
TRBJ2-1 | TRBV5-1 | 10 | ASSLDIRGQF
TRBJ2-1 | TRBV29-1 | 13 | SVEDLGSSYNEQF
TRBJ2-3 | TRBV12-3/TRBV12-4 | 13 | ASSFLAGGQDTQY
TRBJ2-6 | TRBV27 | 13 | ASSFWGSGANVLT
TRBJ1-5 | TRBV27 | 13 | ASSLQGARNQPQH
TRBJ1-5 | TRBV6-2/TRBV6-3 | 12 | ASSFRRGDQPQH
TRBJ1-6 | TRBV2 | 12 | ASRVRGAGSPLH
TRBJ2-7 | TRBV24-1 | 9 | ATSRGFEQY
TRBJ2-1 | TRBV11-3 | 10 | ASSLAANEQF
TRBJ2-1 | TRBV4-3 | 15 | ASSQEISGRSYNEQF
TRBJ1-3 | TRBV11-2 | 17 | ASSRGGRRPYISGNTIY
TRBJ1-5 | TRBV20-1 | 11 | SARASGYQPQH
TRBJ2-7 | TRBV20-1 | 16 | SAFPGLAGALSFYEQY